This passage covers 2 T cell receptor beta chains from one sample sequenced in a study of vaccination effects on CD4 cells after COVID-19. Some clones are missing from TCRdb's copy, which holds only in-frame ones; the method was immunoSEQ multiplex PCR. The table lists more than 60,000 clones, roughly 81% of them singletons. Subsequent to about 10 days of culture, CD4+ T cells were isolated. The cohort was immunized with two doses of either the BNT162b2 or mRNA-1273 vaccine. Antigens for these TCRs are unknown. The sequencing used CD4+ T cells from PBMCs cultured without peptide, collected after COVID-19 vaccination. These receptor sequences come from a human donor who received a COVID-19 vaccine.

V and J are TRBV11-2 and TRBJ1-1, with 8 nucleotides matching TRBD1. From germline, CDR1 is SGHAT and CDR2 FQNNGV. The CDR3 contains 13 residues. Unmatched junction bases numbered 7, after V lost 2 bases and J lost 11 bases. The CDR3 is CASSLLGDRLAFF. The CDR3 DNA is TGTGCCAGCAGCTTATTGGGGGACAGGTTGGCTTTCTTT.

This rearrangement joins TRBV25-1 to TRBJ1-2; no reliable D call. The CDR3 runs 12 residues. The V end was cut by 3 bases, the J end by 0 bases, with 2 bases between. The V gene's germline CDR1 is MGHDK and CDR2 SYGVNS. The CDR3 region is CASSETNYGYTF. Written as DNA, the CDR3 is TGTGCCAGCAGTGAGACTAACTATGGCTACACCTTC.